In this sample, the clone carrying this T cell receptor (beta chain) turned up many times. Its target is not known. The source of the sample is a study of blood T cells in healthy people across ages. A second PCR of about 6 to 12 cycles used a sample-barcoded 5' primer and a J-beta primer mix. Each cDNA molecule, via a template-switch adaptor with 12 random nucleotides, was tagged. TCRdb analysed the 5' RACE reads with MiXCR anew, one entry per CDR3 protein. The sample includes 650,000 to 1,000,000 distinct CDR3 sequences, 30% to 45% of them seen just once. Study-wide findings and caveats: Higher diversity, along with more naive CD4+ cells, distinguished long-lived donors from aged donors.

Germline V gives CDR1 ENHRY, CDR2 SYGVKD. The CDR3 covers 15 residues. V gave up 3 bases and J gave up 6 bases; unmatched junction bases: 5. Sequenced: blood. The chain uses TRBV10-3 and TRBJ2-4, with 10 nucleotides matching TRBD1. This TCR came from a man aged 18 to 30 in good health. The CDR3 protein is CAISDTGTGVNIQYF. CDR3 coding DNA: TGTGCCATCAGTGATACCGGGACAGGGGTAAACATTCAGTACTTC.